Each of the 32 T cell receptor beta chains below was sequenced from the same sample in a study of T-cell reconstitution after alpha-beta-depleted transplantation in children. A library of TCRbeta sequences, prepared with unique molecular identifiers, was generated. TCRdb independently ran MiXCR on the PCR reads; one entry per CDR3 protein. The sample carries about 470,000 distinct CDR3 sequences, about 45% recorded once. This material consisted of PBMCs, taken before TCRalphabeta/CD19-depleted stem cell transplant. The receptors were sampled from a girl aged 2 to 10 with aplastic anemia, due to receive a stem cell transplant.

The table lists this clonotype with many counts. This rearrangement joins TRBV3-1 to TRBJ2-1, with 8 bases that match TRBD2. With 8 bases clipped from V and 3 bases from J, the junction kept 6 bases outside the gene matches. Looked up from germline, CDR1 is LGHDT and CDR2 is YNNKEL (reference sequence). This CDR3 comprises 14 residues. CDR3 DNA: TGTGCCAGCGGCCGGGGGGGATACTACAATGAGCAGTTCTTC. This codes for CASGRGGYYNEQFF.

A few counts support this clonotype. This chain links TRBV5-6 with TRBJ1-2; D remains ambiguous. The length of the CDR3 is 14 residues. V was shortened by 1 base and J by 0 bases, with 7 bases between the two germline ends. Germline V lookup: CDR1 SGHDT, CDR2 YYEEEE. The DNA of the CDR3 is TGTGCCAGCAGCTTGACAGTATCTAACTATGGCTACACCTTC. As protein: CASSLTVSNYGYTF.

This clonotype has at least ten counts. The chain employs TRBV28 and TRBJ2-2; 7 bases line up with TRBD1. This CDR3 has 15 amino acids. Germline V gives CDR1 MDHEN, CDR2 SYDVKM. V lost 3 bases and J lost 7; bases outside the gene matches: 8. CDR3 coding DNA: TGTGCCAGCAGTTTTCGGTCCAGGGGGAGCGGGGAGCTGTTTTTT. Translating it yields CASSFRSRGSGELFF.

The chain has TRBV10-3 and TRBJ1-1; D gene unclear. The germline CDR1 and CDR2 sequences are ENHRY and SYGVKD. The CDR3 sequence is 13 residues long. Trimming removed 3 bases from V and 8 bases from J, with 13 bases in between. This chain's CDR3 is CAISESAGGEAFF. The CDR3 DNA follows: TGTGCCATCAGTGAATCGGCGGGTGGAGAAGCTTTCTTT.

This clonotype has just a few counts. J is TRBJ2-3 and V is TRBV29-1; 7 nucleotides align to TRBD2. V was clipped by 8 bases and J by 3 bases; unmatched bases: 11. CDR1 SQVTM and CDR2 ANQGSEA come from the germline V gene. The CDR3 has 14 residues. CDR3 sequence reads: CSINRQGGTDTQYF. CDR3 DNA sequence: TGCAGCATCAATCGGCAGGGAGGGACAGATACGCAGTATTTT.

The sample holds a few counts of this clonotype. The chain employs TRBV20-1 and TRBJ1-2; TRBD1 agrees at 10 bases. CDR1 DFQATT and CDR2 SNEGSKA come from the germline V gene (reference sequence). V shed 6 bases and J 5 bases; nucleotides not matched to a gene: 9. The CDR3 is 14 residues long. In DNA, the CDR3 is TGCAGTGCCCCAGGGGACAGGGGCGGGTATGGCTACACCTTC. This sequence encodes CSAPGDRGGYGYTF.

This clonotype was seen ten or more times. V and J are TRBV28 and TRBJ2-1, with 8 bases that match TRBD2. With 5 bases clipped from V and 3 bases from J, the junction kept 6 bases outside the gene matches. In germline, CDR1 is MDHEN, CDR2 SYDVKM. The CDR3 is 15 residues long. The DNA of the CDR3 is TGTGCCAGCAGTCCCCGGACTAGCTTCTACAATGAGCAGTTCTTC. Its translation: CASSPRTSFYNEQFF.

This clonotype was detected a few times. The CDR3 region has the DNA TGCGCCAGCAGCCGCGGAGGACAGGGGCGCGACAATCAGCCCCAGCATTTT. Protein sequence: CASSRGGQGRDNQPQHF. V usage is TRBV4-1 and J usage is TRBJ1-5; 9 nucleotides align to TRBD1. Per germline, CDR1 MGHRA and CDR2 YSYEKL. Trimming removed 4 bases from V and 3 bases from J; junction bases left unmatched: 10. The CDR3 is 17 residues long.

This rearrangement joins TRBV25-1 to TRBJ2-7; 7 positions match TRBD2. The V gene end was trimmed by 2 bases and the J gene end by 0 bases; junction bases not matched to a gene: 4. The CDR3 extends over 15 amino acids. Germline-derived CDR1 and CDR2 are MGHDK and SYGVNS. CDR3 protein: CASSESGTASYEQYF. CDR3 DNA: TGTGCCAGCAGTGAAAGCGGGACGGCCTCCTACGAGCAGTACTTC.

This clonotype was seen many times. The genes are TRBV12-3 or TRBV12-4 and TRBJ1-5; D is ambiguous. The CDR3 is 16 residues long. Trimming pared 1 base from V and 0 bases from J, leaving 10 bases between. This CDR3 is CASSLVVANSNQPQHF. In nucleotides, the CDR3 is TGTGCCAGCAGTTTAGTAGTAGCTAATAGCAATCAGCCCCAGCATTTT.

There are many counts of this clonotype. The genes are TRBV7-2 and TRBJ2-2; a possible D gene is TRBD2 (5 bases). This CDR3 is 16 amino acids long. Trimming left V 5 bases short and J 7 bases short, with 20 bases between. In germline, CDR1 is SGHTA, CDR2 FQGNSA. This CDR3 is CASSPFEGLPHGELFF. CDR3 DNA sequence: TGTGCCAGCAGCCCGTTTGAGGGTTTGCCGCACGGGGAGCTGTTTTTT.

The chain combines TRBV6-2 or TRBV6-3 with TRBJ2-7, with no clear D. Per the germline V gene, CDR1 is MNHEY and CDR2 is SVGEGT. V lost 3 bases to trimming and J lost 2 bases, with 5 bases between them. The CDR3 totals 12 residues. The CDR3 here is CASSYETYEQYF. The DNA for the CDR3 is TGTGCCAGCAGTTATGAAACCTACGAGCAGTACTTC.

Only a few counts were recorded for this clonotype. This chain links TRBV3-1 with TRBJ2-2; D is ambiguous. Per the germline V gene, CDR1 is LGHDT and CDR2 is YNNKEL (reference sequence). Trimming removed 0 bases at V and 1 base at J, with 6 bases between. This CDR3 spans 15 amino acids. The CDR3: CASSQDTGNTGELFF. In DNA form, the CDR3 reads TGTGCCAGCAGCCAAGATACGGGGAACACCGGGGAGCTGTTTTTT.

As DNA, the CDR3 is TGCGCCAGCAGCCAAGAAGTGACACCCATAACAGATACGCAGTATTTT. This encodes CASSQEVTPITDTQYF. The rearrangement links TRBV4-1 to TRBJ2-3; D call uncertain. V lost 0 bases, J lost 3 bases, and 13 bases lay in between. The CDR3 covers 16 residues. The germline gives CDR1 MGHRA, CDR2 YSYEKL.

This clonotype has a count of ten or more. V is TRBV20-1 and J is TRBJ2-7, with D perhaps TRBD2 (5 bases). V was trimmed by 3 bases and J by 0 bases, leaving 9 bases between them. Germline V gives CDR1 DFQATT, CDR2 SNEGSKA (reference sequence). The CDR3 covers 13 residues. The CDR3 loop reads CSASRGSSYEQYF. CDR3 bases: TGCAGTGCTAGTCGGGGTAGCTCCTACGAGCAGTACTTC.

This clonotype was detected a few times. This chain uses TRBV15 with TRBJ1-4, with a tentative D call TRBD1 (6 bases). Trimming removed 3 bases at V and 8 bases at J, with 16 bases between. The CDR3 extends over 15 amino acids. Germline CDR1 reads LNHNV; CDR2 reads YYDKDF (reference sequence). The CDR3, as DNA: TGTGCCACCAGCAGCCTAGGGGGGAAGGGCGAAAAACTGTTTTTT. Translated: CATSSLGGKGEKLFF. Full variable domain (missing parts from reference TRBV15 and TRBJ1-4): DAMVIQNPRYQVTQFGKPVTLSCSQTLNHNVMYWYQQKSSQAPKLLFHYYDKDFNNEADTPDNFQSRRPNTSFCFLDIRSPGLGDTAMYLCATSSLGGKGEKLFFGSGTQLSVL.

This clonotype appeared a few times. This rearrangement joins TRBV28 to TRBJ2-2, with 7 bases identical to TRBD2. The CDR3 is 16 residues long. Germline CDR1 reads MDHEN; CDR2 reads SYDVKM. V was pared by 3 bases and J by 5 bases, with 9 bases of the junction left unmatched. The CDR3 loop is CASSLGGRAGTGELFF. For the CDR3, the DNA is TGTGCCAGCAGTTTGGGTGGGAGGGCCGGAACCGGGGAGCTGTTTTTT.

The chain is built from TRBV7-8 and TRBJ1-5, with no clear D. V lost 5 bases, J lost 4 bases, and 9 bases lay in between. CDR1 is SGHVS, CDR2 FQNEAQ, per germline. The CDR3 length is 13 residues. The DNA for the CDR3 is TGTGCCAGCAGCCCCGGAGCGAATCAGCCCCAGCATTTT. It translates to CASSPGANQPQHF.

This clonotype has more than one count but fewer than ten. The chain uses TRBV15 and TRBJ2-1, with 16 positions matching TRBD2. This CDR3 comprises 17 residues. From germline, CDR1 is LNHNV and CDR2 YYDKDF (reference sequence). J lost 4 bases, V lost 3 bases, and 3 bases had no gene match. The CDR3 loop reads CATSRGTSGRAYNEQFF. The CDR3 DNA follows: TGTGCCACCAGCAGGGGGACTAGCGGGAGGGCTTACAATGAGCAGTTCTTC.

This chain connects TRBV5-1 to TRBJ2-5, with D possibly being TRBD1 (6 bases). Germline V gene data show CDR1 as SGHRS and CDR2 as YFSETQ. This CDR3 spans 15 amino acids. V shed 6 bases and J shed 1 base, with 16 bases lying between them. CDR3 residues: CASIGLGTSQETQYF. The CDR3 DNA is TGCGCCAGCATAGGACTCGGGACATCCCAAGAGACCCAGTACTTC.

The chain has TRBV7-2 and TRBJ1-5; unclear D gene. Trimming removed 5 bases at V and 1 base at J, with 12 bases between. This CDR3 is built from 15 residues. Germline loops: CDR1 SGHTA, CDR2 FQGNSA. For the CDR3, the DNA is TGTGCCAGCAGCCGGACCTACGTCAGCAATCAGCCCCAGCATTTT. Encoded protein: CASSRTYVSNQPQHF.

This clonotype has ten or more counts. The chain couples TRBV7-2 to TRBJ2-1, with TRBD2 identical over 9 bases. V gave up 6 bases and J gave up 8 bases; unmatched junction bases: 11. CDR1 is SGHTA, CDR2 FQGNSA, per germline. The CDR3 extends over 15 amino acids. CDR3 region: CASRQEGAGGDEQFF. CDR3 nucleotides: TGTGCCAGCAGGCAGGAGGGAGCGGGGGGAGATGAGCAGTTCTTC.

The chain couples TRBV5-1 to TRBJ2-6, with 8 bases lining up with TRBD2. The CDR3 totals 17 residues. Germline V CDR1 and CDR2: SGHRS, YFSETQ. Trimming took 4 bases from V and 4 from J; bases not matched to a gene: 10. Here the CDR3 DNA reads TGCGCCAGCAGCCCCGGGAGGGGGGCAGGGGGGGCCAACGTCCTGACTTTC. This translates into CASSPGRGAGGANVLTF. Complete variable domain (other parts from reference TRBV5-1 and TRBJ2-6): KAGVTQTPRYLIKTRGQQVTLSCSPISGHRSVSWYQQTPGQGLQFLFEYFSETQRNKGNFPGRFSGRQFSNSRSEMNVSTLELGDSALYLCASSPGRGAGGANVLTFGAGSRLTVL.

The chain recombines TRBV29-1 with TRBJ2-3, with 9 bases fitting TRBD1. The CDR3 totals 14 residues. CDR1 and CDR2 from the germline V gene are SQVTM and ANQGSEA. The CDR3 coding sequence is TGCAGTCTCTCCGGGGACAGGGACACAGATACGCAGTATTTT. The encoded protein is CSLSGDRDTDTQYF.

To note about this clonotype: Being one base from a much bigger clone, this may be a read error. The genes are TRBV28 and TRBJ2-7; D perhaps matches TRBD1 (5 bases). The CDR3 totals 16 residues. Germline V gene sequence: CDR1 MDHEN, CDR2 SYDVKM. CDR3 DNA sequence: TGTGCCAGCAGTACAACACTTACAGGATTCACCTACAAGCAGTACTTC. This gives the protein CASSTTLTGFTYKQYF.

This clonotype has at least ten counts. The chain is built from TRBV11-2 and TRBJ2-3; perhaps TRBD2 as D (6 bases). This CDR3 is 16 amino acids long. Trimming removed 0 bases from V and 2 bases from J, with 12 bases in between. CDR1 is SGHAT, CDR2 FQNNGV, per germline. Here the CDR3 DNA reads TGTGCCAGCAGCTTAGATCTTGGGGGACTCACAGATACGCAGTATTTT. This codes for CASSLDLGGLTDTQYF.

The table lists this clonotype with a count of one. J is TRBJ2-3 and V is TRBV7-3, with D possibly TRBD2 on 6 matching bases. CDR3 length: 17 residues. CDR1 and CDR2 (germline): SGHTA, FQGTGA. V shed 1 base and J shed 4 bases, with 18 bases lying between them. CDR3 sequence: CASSLMGAGSSADTQYF. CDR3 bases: TGTGCCAGCAGCTTAATGGGAGCGGGCTCGAGCGCAGATACGCAGTATTTT.

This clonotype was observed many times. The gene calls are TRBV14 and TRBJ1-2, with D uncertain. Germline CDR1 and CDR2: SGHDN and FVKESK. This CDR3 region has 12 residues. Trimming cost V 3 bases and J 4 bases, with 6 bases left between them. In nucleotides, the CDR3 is TGTGCCAGCAGCCAGGACTTCTATGGCTACACCTTC. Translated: CASSQDFYGYTF. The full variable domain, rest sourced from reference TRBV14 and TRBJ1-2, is EAGVTQFPSHSVIEKGQTVTLRCDPISGHDNLYWYRRVMGKEIKFLLHFVKESKQDESGMPNNRFLAERTGGTYSTLKVQPAELEDSGVYFCASSQDFYGYTFGSGTRLTVV.

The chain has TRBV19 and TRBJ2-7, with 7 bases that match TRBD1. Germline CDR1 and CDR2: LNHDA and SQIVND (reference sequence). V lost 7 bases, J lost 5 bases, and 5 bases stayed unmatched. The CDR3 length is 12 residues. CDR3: CASKRGLHEQYF. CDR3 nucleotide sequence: TGTGCCAGTAAGAGGGGGCTACACGAGCAGTACTTC.

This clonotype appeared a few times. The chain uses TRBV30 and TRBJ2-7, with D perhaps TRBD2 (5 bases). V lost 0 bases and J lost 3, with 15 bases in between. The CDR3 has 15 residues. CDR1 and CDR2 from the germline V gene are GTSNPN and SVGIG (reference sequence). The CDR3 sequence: CAWSVLAPMVYEQYF. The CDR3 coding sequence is TGTGCCTGGAGTGTGCTAGCTCCAATGGTCTACGAGCAGTACTTC.

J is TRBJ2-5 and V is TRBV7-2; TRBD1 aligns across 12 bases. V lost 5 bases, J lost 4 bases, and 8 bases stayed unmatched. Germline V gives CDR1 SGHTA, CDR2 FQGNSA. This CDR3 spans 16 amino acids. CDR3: CASSPTGTGGLETQYF. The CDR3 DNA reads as TGTGCCAGCAGCCCGACCGGGACAGGGGGCCTAGAGACCCAGTACTTC.

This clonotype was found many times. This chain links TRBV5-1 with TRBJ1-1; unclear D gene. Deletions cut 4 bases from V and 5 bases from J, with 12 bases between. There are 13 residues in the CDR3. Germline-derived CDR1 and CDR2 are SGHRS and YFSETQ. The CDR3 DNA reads TGCGCCAGCAGCCTGGAGAGGGATACTGAAGCTTTCTTT. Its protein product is CASSLERDTEAFF.